The T cell receptor (beta chain) under discussion was sequenced for a study of blood T cell repertoires in COVID-19. For the study at large: COVID-19 samples from acute and convalescent phases originated in the United States, Italy and Spain. PBMCs, B-cell-depleted T cells, or T cells provided the cDNA or gDNA that made up the material.

Germline V CDR1 and CDR2: LNHNV, YYDKDF (reference sequence). The CDR3 contains 13 residues. The V gene end was trimmed by 8 bases and the J gene end by 3 bases; junction bases not matched to a gene: 6. The protocol was immunoSEQ multiplex PCR, while the TCRdb copy is restricted to in-frame clones and leaves out a portion. The sample lists roughly 290,000 clones; roughly 90% were seen once. The source is a woman aged 40 to 55 who had recovered from COVID-19. The J gene is TRBJ1-2, the V gene TRBV15, with TRBD1 identical over 7 bases. Sequencing was done on a sample of PBMCs or T cells enriched from blood (not recorded which). CDR3 region: CATSKGADYGYTF. The CDR3 nucleotides read TGTGCCACCTCGAAGGGGGCGGACTATGGCTACACCTTC.